This T cell receptor beta chain was profiled in a study of blood T cell repertoires in COVID-19 (dated by TCRdb to 2020 to 2021). About the study as a whole: Collaborator samples came from the United States, Italy and Spain and covered acute and convalescent phases of COVID-19. The prospective study material was composed of cDNA or gDNA derived from T cells, B-cell-depleted T cells, or PBMCs. Deeply sampled blood TCRbeta repertoires from subjects exposed to, actively infected with, or recovered from COVID-19 were included in the dataset. The repertoires were released in a freely available public database meant as a resource for research on the immune response to SARS-CoV-2. Samples came from the ongoing ImmuneRACE study (first 160 participants) plus 1,254 subjects from 6 global collaborators. A de-identified subject ID, COVID-19 status, age in years and sex were almost always included in the sample metadata. Where available, HLA class I and class II types were taken from metadata supplied by the sample provider and were not determined by assay-based typing.

CDR1 and CDR2 were assigned from the germline V gene as SGHRS and YFSETQ. The CDR3 sequence holds 15 residues, the cysteine and phenylalanine included. Here the CDR3 DNA is all that survives: 45 bases in frame from base 1. Compared with germline, V lacks 0 bases and J lacks 6 bases; bases without a gene match: 5. Collaborating institutions collected whole blood in K2EDTA tubes following their own protocols. For TCRbeta analysis, collaborators shipped samples as frozen whole blood, isolated PBMCs, or DNA extracted from either of those sample types. TCRbeta CDR3 regions were amplified from genomic DNA using the immunoSEQ Assay, a bias-controlled multiplex PCR. The authors' pipeline ran thus. Within the assay, amplification of reference gene primers was used to estimate how many nucleated cells each sample contained. Sequence reads were collapsed and filtered to measure the absolute abundance of every unique TCRbeta CDR3 rearrangement. Productive Simpson clonality was computed per sample as the square root of Simpson's diversity index over productive rearrangements. TCRdb mirrors the immuneACCESS table, restricted to in-frame sequences. Some clones are absent from its copies; in checked studies, under half trace to an unresolved V gene, and the reason for the others is unknown. V and J calls and clone size are those listed in that table; D and trimming were worked out from the DNA. The sample yields some 200,000 clones; roughly 84% were counted once. The ten top clones hold approximately 2.6% of the sample.

For this clone: Which antigen it targets is not known. The record has no base qualities; no much larger clone is one base away.

Overall study outcomes, separate from this receptor: Clinical and demographic metadata were provided uncurated, with the amount varying by source and participant.

This chain joins TRBV5-1 to TRBJ2-3, and 9 junction bases match TRBD1. Sample: peripheral blood. The source is a human donor with acute or convalescent COVID-19. The donor label of this sample is uncertain. The CDR3 sequence is CASSLDGTGLDTQYF. At the DNA level, the sequence is TGCGCCAGCAGCTTGGACGGGACAGGGCTGGATACGCAGTATTTT.